This T cell receptor (beta chain) was obtained from a study of blood T cells in healthy people across ages. Study outcomes and limitations: Estimates of total diversity, which came from one million sequenced T cells, were considered to be underestimates.

The germline gives CDR1 KGHSH, CDR2 LQKENI. The CDR3 runs 15 residues. V was pared by 3 bases and J by 12 bases, with 23 bases between. The second PCR ran about 6 to 12 cycles with a sample-barcoded 5' primer and J-beta primers. Tagging of each cDNA molecule was performed by a template-switch adaptor with 12 random nucleotides. One entry per CDR3 protein, called by TCRdb with MiXCR from the 5' RACE reads. The table lists around 520,000 distinct CDR3 sequences, about 25% of them singletons, with approximately 3.3% in the top ten. A remark on this clonotype: Its antigen is as yet unknown.

These data were likewise used in another study, on T cells of mothers and their children.

The sample taken for sequencing was blood. The J gene is TRBJ2-5, the V gene TRBV18; D may be TRBD1 or TRBD2 (5 bases each). This sequence originates from a boy between 2 and 10 years old in good health. CDR3 amino acids: CASSPDVVDGTVEYF. DNA for the CDR3: TGTGCCAGCTCACCCGATGTTGTGGACGGGACCGTGGAGTACTTC.